These 23 T cell receptor beta chains were sequenced from one sample in a study of graft-versus-host responses after intestinal transplantation (dated by TCRdb to the early 2020s). Library generation was performed with the immunoSEQ multiplex PCR assay. TCRdb holds this immuneACCESS table with in-frame rearrangements only. Some clones are missing; in checked studies, unresolved V genes explain under half, and the rest has no known cause. This sample gives about 24,000 clones in total; approximately 85% of them show up just once. Under 1% of the sample is taken by the ten largest. The input for sequencing was PBMCs, taken around 14 months after intestinal transplant. These receptors all stem from a human patient who received an intestinal transplant, so some T cells may come from the graft donor.

The chain recombines TRBV11-2 with TRBJ2-7; the D is unclear. This CDR3 is 14 amino acids long. CDR1 SGHAT and CDR2 FQNNGV come from the germline V gene. V was clipped by 6 bases and J by 4 bases, with 16 bases between them. The CDR3 DNA reads TGTGCCAGCAGATCAGGAGCCACGATATACGAGCAGTACTTC. Amino acid sequence: CASRSGATIYEQYF.

The V gene is TRBV7-2, the J gene TRBJ1-6, with D possibly being TRBD1 (5 bases). The CDR3 runs to 14 residues. Germline V gene lookup returns CDR1 SGHTA and CDR2 FQGNSA. V shed 5 bases and J shed 10 bases, with 15 bases lying between them. The CDR3 reads CASSSYRLRSPLHF. The CDR3, as DNA: TGTGCCAGCAGCAGCTACAGGTTACGATCACCCCTCCACTTT.

The chain is built from TRBV29-1 and TRBJ2-7, with a weak D call TRBD1 (6 bases). The CDR3 has 13 residues. Germline CDR1 and CDR2: SQVTM and ANQGSEA. V lost 6 bases and J lost 0, with 12 bases in between. The CDR3: CSVEDSPSYEQYF. CDR3 nucleotides: TGCAGCGTCGAGGACAGTCCCTCCTACGAGCAGTACTTC.

This clone has a single count. This chain uses TRBV6-1 with TRBJ2-7, with 8 bases identical to TRBD1. There are 17 residues in the CDR3. Germline V CDR1 and CDR2: MNHNS, SASEGT. V lost 3 bases and J lost 1; bases outside the gene matches: 11. The CDR3 region is CASSDGPGQGLSYEQYF. The CDR3 coding sequence is TGTGCCAGCAGTGATGGCCCAGGACAGGGCCTTTCCTACGAGCAGTACTTC.

This rearrangement joins TRBV12-5 to TRBJ2-1; 9 nucleotides match TRBD2. CDR3 length: 16 residues. After removal of 0 bases from V and 10 bases from J, the junction contained 10 bases not matched to a gene. Germline CDR1 LGHNT, CDR2 FRNRAP. In DNA form, the CDR3 reads TGTGCTAGTGGTTTGGTACTAAGCGGGAGGCCCGAGGAGCAGTTCTTC. Protein product: CASGLVLSGRPEEQFF.

This sequence joins TRBV13 and TRBJ2-7; a possible D gene is TRBD1 (6 bases). The CDR3 is 15 amino acids. CDR1 and CDR2 from the germline V gene are PRHDT and FYEKMQ (reference sequence). Trimming took 2 bases from V and 5 from J, leaving 16 bases between them. Here the CDR3 reads CASSLFGQGSHEQYF. The CDR3 DNA reads as TGTGCCAGCAGCTTATTCGGCCAGGGGTCCCACGAGCAGTACTTC.

DNA for the CDR3: TGCGCCAGCAGTATAGGGGGCACTGAAGCTTTCTTT. Protein: CASSIGGTEAFF. The chain couples TRBV5-1 to TRBJ1-1, with a possible D match to TRBD1 (6 bases). Trimming removed 5 bases at V and 4 bases at J, with 9 bases between. CDR3 length: 12 amino acids. Looked up from germline, CDR1 is SGHRS and CDR2 is YFSETQ.

This chain links TRBV21-1 with TRBJ1-1. TRBV21-1 is listed as a pseudogene. The CDR3 is made up of 16 amino acids. DNA for the CDR3: TGTGCCAGCAGTCAGGTCTTAGCTACACATCGCACTGAAGCTTTCTTT. Amino acids: CASSQVLATHRTEAFF.

V is TRBV18 and J is TRBJ1-3, with a possible D match to TRBD1 (5 bases). Per germline, CDR1 KGHSH and CDR2 LQKENI. Trimming took 4 bases from V and 0 from J, leaving 13 bases between them. The CDR3 sequence is 16 residues long. The DNA of the CDR3 is TGTGCCAGCTCACTACGACAGACCAGCTCTGGAAACACCATATATTTT. Translation: CASSLRQTSSGNTIYF.

The V call is TRBV18, the J call TRBJ1-3; D uncertain. The V gene lost 6 bases and the J gene lost 9 bases, with 18 bases spanning the gap. The CDR3 covers 14 residues. Germline V lookup: CDR1 KGHSH, CDR2 LQKENI. The CDR3 sequence: CASSKGPDQSTIYF. The DNA of the CDR3 is TGTGCCAGCTCCAAGGGCCCCGACCAGAGCACCATATATTTT.

This clone has more than one count but fewer than ten. The J gene is TRBJ2-2, the V gene TRBV6-5; D uncertain. The germline V gene has CDR1 MNHEY and CDR2 SVGAGI. This CDR3 is 13 amino acids long. Trimming cost V 0 bases and J 1 base, with 0 bases left between them. The CDR3 coding sequence is TGTGCCAGCAGTTACTCGAACACCGGGGAGCTGTTTTTT. Amino acids: CASSYSNTGELFF.

This chain joins TRBV19 and TRBJ2-7; D is possibly TRBD1 (6 bases). Germline V gene lookup returns CDR1 LNHDA and CDR2 SQIVND (reference sequence). This CDR3 has 13 amino acids. V was clipped by 9 bases and J by 0 bases, with 12 bases between them. CDR3 protein: CAREADSSYEQYF. CDR3 in DNA: TGTGCCAGGGAAGCGGACAGCTCCTACGAGCAGTACTTC. Together with reference TRBV19 and TRBJ2-7, the CDR3 gives the full variable domain: DGGITQSPKYLFRKEGQNVTLSCEQNLNHDAMYWYRQDPGQGLRLIYYSQIVNDFQKGDIAEGYSVSREKKESFPLTVTSAQKNPTAFYLCAREADSSYEQYFGPGTRLTVT.

With regard to this clone: The same CDR3 can be traced to other DNA sequences in this sample. This chain links TRBV12-5 with TRBJ2-6, with TRBD1 as a possible D gene (5 bases). The length of the CDR3 is 18 residues. V gave up 5 bases and J gave up 5 bases, with 22 bases separating them. Germline values: CDR1 LGHNT, CDR2 FRNRAP. This CDR3 is CASGRRCAGQSRANVLTF. CDR3 DNA: TGTGCTAGTGGTCGTCGCTGTGCAGGACAAAGTCGGGCCAACGTCCTGACTTTC. Supplemented by reference TRBV12-5 and TRBJ2-6, the full variable domain reads DARVTQTPRHKVTEMGQEVTMRCQPILGHNTVFWYRQTMMQGLELLAYFRNRAPLDDSGMPKDRFSAEMPDATLATLKIQPSEPRDSAVYFCASGRRCAGQSRANVLTFGAGSRLTVL.

The gene calls are TRBV2 and TRBJ1-5; 7 positions agree with TRBD1. The CDR3 is 15 amino acids. Germline V gene lookup returns CDR1 SNHLY and CDR2 FYNNEI. V lost 5 bases and J lost 0; bases outside the gene matches: 4. This chain's CDR3 is CASSSQGSSNQPQHF. For the CDR3, the DNA is TGTGCCAGCAGTTCACAGGGGTCTAGCAATCAGCCCCAGCATTTT.

The genes are TRBV30 and TRBJ2-3; D call uncertain. The CDR3 has 11 amino acids. Deletions cut 7 bases from V and 2 bases from J, with 7 bases between. Germline V lookup: CDR1 GTSNPN, CDR2 SVGIG (reference sequence). DNA of the CDR3: TGTGCCTCGAGGATCACAGATACGCAGTATTTT. Translating gives CASRITDTQYF.

This clone was seen just once. One end of the junction does not line up with germline, which may come from a read error. The chain is built from TRBV7-7 and TRBJ2-5, with 8 bases lining up with TRBD1. The CDR3 has 11 amino acids. Germline-derived CDR1 and CDR2 are SSHAT and FNYEAQ (reference sequence). The CDR3 sequence is CASSAGGEQYF. CDR3 in DNA: TGTGCTAGCAGCGCAGGGGGCGAGCAATACTTC. The full variable domain, rest sourced from reference TRBV7-7 and TRBJ2-5, is GAGVSQSPRYKVTKRGQDVTLRCDPISSHATLYWYQQALGQGPEFLTYFNYEAQPDKSGLPSDRFSAERPEGSISTLTIQRTEQRDSAMYRCASSAGGEQYFGPGTRLLVL.

This clone showed up just once. The genes are TRBV7-3 and TRBJ2-5; D tentatively reads TRBD1 or TRBD2 (5 bases each). Looked up from germline, CDR1 is SGHTA and CDR2 is FQGTGA. V was clipped by 5 bases and J by 2 bases, with 12 bases between them. This CDR3 comprises 14 residues. CDR3 DNA: TGTGCCAGCAGCACGGGACCGACACAAGAGACCCAGTACTTC. Its translation is CASSTGPTQETQYF.

The chain is built from TRBV7-6 and TRBJ2-1; possible D gene TRBD1, 5 bases. Germline lookup yields CDR1 SGHVS and CDR2 FNYEAQ. This CDR3 comprises 15 residues. V was shortened by 5 bases and J by 5 bases, with 16 bases between the two germline ends. CDR3 DNA sequence: TGTGCCAGCAGCCCGCAGGGCCCTCACGACAATGAGCAGTTCTTC. Translated: CASSPQGPHDNEQFF.

The rearrangement links TRBV11-3 to TRBJ2-1; D gene uncertain. The CDR3 runs 12 residues. CDR1 is SGHNT and CDR2 is YENEEA in the germline V gene. With 4 bases removed from V and 4 bases from J, the gap between germline ends came to 5 bases. Here the CDR3 DNA reads TGTGCCAGCAGCTCCATATACAATGAGCAGTTCTTC. It encodes CASSSIYNEQFF.

This clone occurred a few times. The rearrangement joins TRBV4-1 to TRBJ2-7; D is ambiguous. The CDR3 is 18 residues long. Germline CDR1 is MGHRA and CDR2 is YSYEKL. Trimming took 4 bases from V and 0 from J, leaving 22 bases between them. The CDR3 here is CASSPLPRQWPSSYEQYF. CDR3 nucleotides: TGCGCCAGCAGCCCACTCCCACGCCAGTGGCCCAGCTCCTACGAGCAGTACTTC.

The chain joins TRBV6-1 to TRBJ1-1; a possible D gene is TRBD1 (5 bases). The CDR3 runs to 15 residues. The V gene's germline CDR1 is MNHNS and CDR2 SASEGT. V was shortened by 3 bases and J by 0 bases, with 11 bases between the two germline ends. The CDR3 coding sequence is TGTGCCAGCAGTGACCGGACAAATCTGAACACTGAAGCTTTCTTT. It encodes CASSDRTNLNTEAFF.

The chain recombines TRBV4-1 with TRBJ2-1; D could derive from TRBD1 or TRBD2 (5 bases each). The CDR3 is made up of 15 amino acids. The V end lost 1 base, the J end lost 4 bases, and 11 bases lay between the germline ends. The V gene's germline CDR1 is MGHRA and CDR2 YSYEKL. The CDR3 region is CASSQGGDPYNEQFF. The CDR3 DNA reads as TGCGCCAGCAGCCAAGGTGGGGACCCTTACAATGAGCAGTTCTTC.

The chain is built from TRBV6-6 and TRBJ1-2; no clear D. In germline, CDR1 is MNHNY, CDR2 SVGAGI (reference sequence). Deletions cut 2 bases from V and 2 bases from J, with 9 bases between. The CDR3 contains 14 residues. The CDR3 bases are TGTGCCAGCAGTTACCCGAGCGGGAACTATGGCTACACCTTC. It specifies CASSYPSGNYGYTF.